A selection of T cell receptor beta chains follows, all from one sample in a study of blood T cell repertoires in COVID-19. Data came from immunoSEQ multiplex PCR; TCRdb stores just in-frame clones and leaves some out. The table has fewer than 450,000 clones, 88% seen once. Sequenced: peripheral blood. The receptor set was obtained from a woman in her 50s with COVID-19, enrolled during active disease. CDR3s include the opening cysteine and the closing phenylalanine or tryptophan. D genes are given only for firm matches. Clone size is given for some rows only: seen once, a few or many times, or a class if the clone is expanded.

size	J	D	V	DNA	CDR3
-	TRBJ2-2	-	TRBV10-2	TGCGCCGGCGGCCAGCCGAACACCGGGGAGCTGTTTTTT	CAGGQPNTGELFF
-	TRBJ2-1	-	TRBV28	TGTGCCAGCAGTGAGAGGGTTGAGCAGTTCTTC	CASSERVEQFF
once	TRBJ1-4	-	TRBV4-1	TGCGCCAGCAGCCAAGGTTTATTTGGAGCTAATGAAAAACTGTTTTTT	CASSQGLFGANEKLFF
once	TRBJ1-3	TRBD1	TRBV10-2	TGCGCCAGCAGTTTACAGGGGACTGGAAACACCATATATTTT	CASSLQGTGNTIYF
-	TRBJ1-1	TRBD1	TRBV12-3/TRBV12-4	TGTGCCAGCCTTCTGACAGGGGGAACTGAAGCTTTCTTT	CASLLTGGTEAFF
-	TRBJ1-4	-	TRBV5-3	TGTGCCAGAAGCTTGGCAACAACCGATGAAAAACTGTTTTTT	CARSLATTDEKLFF
-	TRBJ1-6	TRBD1	TRBV28	TGTGCCAGCAGTCTACAATTATACAGGGGGAATTCACCCCTCCACTTT	CASSLQLYRGNSPLHF
-	TRBJ1-6	TRBD1	TRBV6-5	TGTGCCAGCAGGAAGACAGGGGGCGGGATGACACCCCTCCACTTT	CASRKTGGGMTPLHF
-	TRBJ1-1	-	TRBV29-1	TGCAGCGTTATCATCCCCCTCGGACAGACCACTGAAGCTTTCTTT	CSVIIPLGQTTEAFF
-	TRBJ1-1	-	TRBV11-1	TGTGCCAGCAGCTTTGTATACACTGAAGCTTTCTTT	CASSFVYTEAFF
many	TRBJ1-6	TRBD1	TRBV30	TGTGCCTGGAGTTCGGGACAGGATAATTCACCCCTCCACTTT	CAWSSGQDNSPLHF
-	TRBJ2-7	-	TRBV5-1	TGCGCCAGCAGCTTGACAGGTTCCTACGAGCAGTACTTC	CASSLTGSYEQYF
-	TRBJ2-7	-	TRBV24-1	TGTGCCACCCGGGCAGGGAAGGAGCAGTACTTC	CATRAGKEQYF
once	TRBJ2-1	TRBD2	TRBV5-1	TGCGCCAGCAGCTTGGGACTAGCGGGGATTGAGCAGTTCTTC	CASSLGLAGIEQFF
-	TRBJ2-7	-	TRBV2	TGTGCCTGCGGGACCCTGGGTGACTACGAGCAGTACTTC	CACGTLGDYEQYF
-	TRBJ1-2	-	TRBV4-1	TGCGCCAGCAGCCAAGAGCCCCTTACAGGGAACTATGGCTACACCTTC	CASSQEPLTGNYGYTF
-	TRBJ1-5	-	TRBV18	TGTGCCAGCTCATCAGGGATAAGCAATCAGCCCCAGCATTTT	CASSSGISNQPQHF
-	TRBJ1-1	-	TRBV7-9	TGTGCCAGCAGCCTCAGGGGCGACACTGAAGCTTTCTTT	CASSLRGDTEAFF
once	TRBJ2-7	TRBD1	TRBV5-1	TGCGCCAGCAGCTTCCCCGGGACAGGGTACGAGCAGTACTTC	CASSFPGTGYEQYF
-	TRBJ1-2	-	TRBV3-1/TRBV3-2	TGTGCCAGCAGCCAAGAGATCGGGGGGGATGGCTACACCTTC	CASSQEIGGDGYTF
-	TRBJ2-7	TRBD2	TRBV15	TGTGCCACCAGCAGCAGATTCCGGGAGGCGCAGTACTTC	CATSSRFREAQYF
-	TRBJ2-2	-	TRBV7-2	TGTGCCAGCAGCCGGGGTGGGATCGGGGAGCTGTTTTTT	CASSRGGIGELFF
-	TRBJ2-7	-	TRBV3-1/TRBV3-2	TGTGCCAGCAGCCGGCCCGCGGGTTACGAGCAGTACTTC	CASSRPAGYEQYF
-	TRBJ2-2	TRBD2	TRBV5-1	TGCGCCAGCAGCCCAGCGGGGGGTAACACCGGGGAGCTGTTTTTT	CASSPAGGNTGELFF
-	TRBJ1-2	-	TRBV6-5	TGTGCCAGCAGTTACTCGAGTGCCGGGTCAGTAGGTGGCTACACCTTC	CASSYSSAGSVGGYTF
-	TRBJ2-3	TRBD2	TRBV3-1/TRBV3-2	TGTGCCAGCGTCCCTAGCGGGGGGGCCCCGGATACGCAGTATTTT	CASVPSGGAPDTQYF
-	TRBJ1-2	-	TRBV27	TGTGCCAGCAGTTTATATGGCAGGGAGGGTGGCTACACCTTC	CASSLYGREGGYTF
-	TRBJ2-1	-	TRBV18	TGTGCCAGCTCACCCGTTAGGCGGTTCTCCTACAATGAGCAGTTCTTC	CASSPVRRFSYNEQFF
-	TRBJ2-1	-	TRBV21-1	TGTGCCAGCAGCAAAGGGGGAGGACAGGACTCCTACAATGAGCAGTTCTTC	CASSKGGGQDSYNEQFF
-	TRBJ1-4	TRBD1	TRBV29-1	TGCAGCGTTGAACTAATGGGACAGTCTAATGAAAAACTGTTTTTT	CSVELMGQSNEKLFF
-	TRBJ1-3	-	TRBV9	TGTGCCAGCAGCGTCGCAGGGGAAGGAAACACCATATATTTT	CASSVAGEGNTIYF
few	TRBJ2-5	TRBD1	TRBV19	TGTGCCAGTAGTAGCCCGGGGACAGGGGGGGAGACCCAGTACTTC	CASSSPGTGGETQYF
-	TRBJ1-6	-	TRBV5-1	TGCGCCAGCAGCTTGGCGGTCGGCCAGGGAAATTCACCCCTCCACTTT	CASSLAVGQGNSPLHF
-	TRBJ1-3	-	TRBV28	TGTGCCAGCAGACAGGGATACGGAAACACCATATATTTT	CASRQGYGNTIYF
-	TRBJ1-2	-	TRBV5-1	TGCGCCAGCAGCTTGAGTTCTGGAGCCTATGGCTACACCTTC	CASSLSSGAYGYTF
-	TRBJ2-7	-	TRBV30	TGTGCCTGGAGTGTTGAGGCCAGATTGTCCTACGAGCAGTACTTC	CAWSVEARLSYEQYF
-	TRBJ2-2	TRBD2	TRBV6-5	TGTGCCAGCAGCCCGGGACTAGGAAAAACCGGGGAGCTGTTTTTT	CASSPGLGKTGELFF
-	TRBJ2-6	TRBD1	TRBV5-1	TGCGCCAGCAGCTTGGAAAAAAAGGGGACAGCCTTGTCTGGGGCCAACGTCCTGACTTTC	CASSLEKKGTALSGANVLTF
-	TRBJ1-4	TRBD1	TRBV28	TGTGCCGCCCTACCGGGACAGGGAGTTGGTAATGAAAAACTGTTTTTT	CAALPGQGVGNEKLFF
-	TRBJ1-2	-	TRBV14	TGTGCCAGCAGCCCCTCCGGCGGGCCCCGCGGCTACACCTTC	CASSPSGGPRGYTF
-	TRBJ2-3	-	TRBV25-1	TGTGCCAGCAGTGACCTTCAAGGGGCAGATACGCAGTATTTT	CASSDLQGADTQYF
-	TRBJ2-3	TRBD2	TRBV7-6	TGTGCCAGCAGCCCGGGACTAGCGGGGGGCCGGGATACGCAGTATTTT	CASSPGLAGGRDTQYF
-	TRBJ1-3	TRBD1	TRBV19	TGTGCCAGTAGTCCGACAGGGGCAGGAAACACCATATATTTT	CASSPTGAGNTIYF
-	TRBJ2-3	-	TRBV5-8	TGTGCCAGCAGCTTGCAAGGGGCAGATACGCAGTATTTT	CASSLQGADTQYF
-	TRBJ1-1	TRBD1	TRBV2	TGTGCCAGCAGTGAAGGGGACAGGGGAGCTTTCTTT	CASSEGDRGAFF
-	TRBJ2-7	TRBD1	TRBV2	TGTGCCAGCAGTGAAACTTTGGGACAGGGGTATGACGAGCAGTACTTC	CASSETLGQGYDEQYF